Included here is one TCR beta chain sequence, with context. The sample belongs to a study of blood T cell repertoires in COVID-19. This table comes from immunoSEQ multiplex PCR, and its TCRdb copy is limited to in-frame clones, with some not included. The sample has 23,000 or so clones, around 80% seen once; the top ten hold under 75%. V shed 5 bases and J shed 0 bases, with 10 bases lying between them. Germline CDR1 is SEHNR and CDR2 is FQNEAQ (reference sequence). CDR3 length equals 14 residues. The receptor was isolated from a woman aged 80 or over with acute or convalescent COVID-19. The chain joins TRBV7-9 to TRBJ2-5; D call uncertain. The sample consisted of peripheral blood. CDR3 amino acids: CASSPGRDQETQYF. The CDR3 bases are TGTGCCAGCAGCCCTGGCCGGGACCAAGAGACCCAGTACTTC.